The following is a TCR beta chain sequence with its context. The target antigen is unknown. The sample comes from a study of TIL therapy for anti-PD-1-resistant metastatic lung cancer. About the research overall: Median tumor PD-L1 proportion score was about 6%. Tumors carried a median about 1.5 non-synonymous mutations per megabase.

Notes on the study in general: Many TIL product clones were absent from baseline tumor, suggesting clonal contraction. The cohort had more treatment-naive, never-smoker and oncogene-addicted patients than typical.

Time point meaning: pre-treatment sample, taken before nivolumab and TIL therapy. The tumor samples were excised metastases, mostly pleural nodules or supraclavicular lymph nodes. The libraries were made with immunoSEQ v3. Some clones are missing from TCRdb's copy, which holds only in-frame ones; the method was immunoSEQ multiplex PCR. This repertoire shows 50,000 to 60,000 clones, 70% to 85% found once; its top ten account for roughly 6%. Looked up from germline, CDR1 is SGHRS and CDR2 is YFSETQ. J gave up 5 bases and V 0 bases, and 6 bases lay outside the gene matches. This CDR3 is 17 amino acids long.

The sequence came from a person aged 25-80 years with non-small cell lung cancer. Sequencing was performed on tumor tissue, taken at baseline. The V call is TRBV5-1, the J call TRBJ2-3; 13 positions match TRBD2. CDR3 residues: CASSLDLLAGGGDTQYF. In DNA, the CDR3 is TGCGCCAGCAGCTTGGACTTACTAGCGGGAGGGGGAGATACGCAGTATTTT.